The 20 T cell receptor beta chains given below trace back to one sample, sequenced in a study of blood T cell repertoires in COVID-19. Repertoires were generated with immunoSEQ multiplex PCR, while TCRdb's copy carries only in-frame clones and drops some. The profile shows just over 150,000 clones, approximately 80% of them singletons. The sequencing sample was made of peripheral blood. The receptor source for this set is a woman in her forties or fifties with acute or convalescent COVID-19.

This chain uses TRBV6-5 with TRBJ2-5; D gene ambiguous. The CDR3 runs to 14 residues. CDR1 and CDR2 from the germline V gene are MNHEY and SVGAGI. Deletions cut 0 bases from V and 5 bases from J, with 10 bases between. The CDR3 reads CASSYSNPRETQYF. The CDR3 bases are TGTGCCAGCAGTTACTCGAACCCCCGGGAGACCCAGTACTTC.

The count of this clone is one. The chain links TRBV7-3 to TRBJ2-3, with 8 bases fitting TRBD2. Germline-derived CDR1 and CDR2 are SGHTA and FQGTGA. The V gene end was trimmed by 2 bases and the J gene end by 4 bases; junction bases not matched to a gene: 2. The CDR3 has 14 residues. The CDR3 DNA sequence: TGTGCCAGCAGCTTAGGACTAGCAGCAGATACGCAGTATTTT. The encoded protein is CASSLGLAADTQYF.

The chain recombines TRBV24-1 with TRBJ2-1; D possibly corresponds to TRBD2 (6 bases). Germline CDR1 reads KGHDR; CDR2 reads SFDVKD. There are 16 residues in the CDR3. V lost 6 bases and J 7 bases, leaving 21 bases between the germline ends. The chain's CDR3 is CATSPPLGHRGNEQFF. CDR3 coding DNA: TGTGCCACCAGTCCCCCCCTGGGGCACCGGGGGAATGAGCAGTTCTTC.

The V call is TRBV6-5, the J call TRBJ2-5; possibly TRBD2 for D (6 bases). Trimming left V 4 bases short and J 4 bases short, with 16 bases between. The CDR3 loop spans 15 amino acids. CDR1 and CDR2 from the germline V gene are MNHEY and SVGAGI. The CDR3 here is CASSSAIGGGETQYF. The CDR3 nucleotides are TGTGCCAGCAGTTCCGCTATCGGGGGTGGAGAGACCCAGTACTTC.

This sequence joins TRBV28 and TRBJ2-2; 8 positions agree with TRBD2. Losses at the gene ends were 5 bases for V and 4 bases for J; bases not matched to a gene: 9. Germline assignment: CDR1 MDHEN and CDR2 SYDVKM. The CDR3 contains 16 residues. Written as DNA, the CDR3 is TGTGCCAGCAGTGTGACTGACGCGGGAGGCACCGGGGAGCTGTTTTTT. Its protein product is CASSVTDAGGTGELFF.

J is TRBJ2-1 and V is TRBV5-1, with 9 bases lining up with TRBD1. The length of the CDR3 is 13 residues. Germline V gene lookup returns CDR1 SGHRS and CDR2 YFSETQ. V was clipped by 7 bases and J by 2 bases; unmatched bases: 1. CDR3 nucleotides: TGCGCCAGCCGACAGGGGGCCTACAATGAGCAGTTCTTC. Residues: CASRQGAYNEQFF.

The J gene is TRBJ2-3, the V gene TRBV6-5, with a weak D call TRBD1 (6 bases). Per germline, CDR1 MNHEY and CDR2 SVGAGI. This CDR3 spans 13 amino acids. Trimming removed 8 bases from V and 8 bases from J, with 17 bases in between. This CDR3 reads CASQPYLGATQYF. DNA of the CDR3: TGTGCCAGCCAACCCTACTTGGGGGCTACGCAGTATTTT.

The chain employs TRBV6-2 or TRBV6-3 and TRBJ1-1; D is perhaps TRBD1 (5 bases). CDR1 and CDR2 from the germline V gene are MNHEY and SVGEGT. V lost 5 bases and J 0 bases, leaving 16 bases between the germline ends. This CDR3 contains 16 residues. CDR3 coding DNA: TGTGCCAGCAGTCCCATGGCAGGGCGGATGAACACTGAAGCTTTCTTT. Translation gives CASSPMAGRMNTEAFF.

The V gene is TRBV11-1, the J gene TRBJ2-4, with 8 positions matching TRBD2. The ends lost 5 bases at V and 3 bases at J; junction bases unmatched: 9. The CDR3 sequence is 16 residues long. Germline V gene lookup returns CDR1 SGHAT and CDR2 FQDESV (reference sequence). CDR3 loop: CASSTAGGLVKNIQYF. The DNA for the CDR3 is TGTGCCAGCAGCACCGCCGGGGGACTAGTCAAAAACATTCAGTACTTC.

V and J are TRBV27 and TRBJ1-2, with D hard to call. V was shortened by 5 bases and J by 4 bases, with 11 bases between the two germline ends. This CDR3 comprises 13 residues. Germline-derived CDR1 and CDR2 are MNHEY and SMNVEV (reference sequence). The CDR3 nucleotides read TGTGCCAGCAGTAGGAGACGGGGCTATGGCTACACCTTC. This gives the protein CASSRRRGYGYTF.

This rearrangement joins TRBV18 to TRBJ1-5; no clear D. Trimming took 5 bases from V and 0 from J, leaving 5 bases between them. CDR1 and CDR2 (germline): KGHSH, LQKENI. This CDR3 is built from 13 residues. CDR3 protein: CASSANSNQPQHF. The CDR3, as DNA: TGTGCCAGCTCAGCTAATAGCAATCAGCCCCAGCATTTT.

Only a few counts were recorded for this clone. The rearrangement links TRBV5-4 to TRBJ1-2, with a tentative D call TRBD1 (5 bases). The CDR3 runs 14 residues. Trimming pared 2 bases from V and 4 bases from J, leaving 12 bases between. Germline V gene data show CDR1 as SGHNT and CDR2 as YYREEE (reference sequence). For the CDR3, the DNA is TGTGCCAGCAGCTTCTTCACAGGTACCTATGGCTACACCTTC. Translating it yields CASSFFTGTYGYTF.

The V gene is TRBV5-1, the J gene TRBJ2-1, with TRBD2 as a possible D gene (5 bases). V gave up 0 bases and J gave up 4 bases, with 8 bases separating them. Germline CDR1 reads SGHRS; CDR2 reads YFSETQ. This CDR3 has 14 amino acids. DNA of the CDR3: TGCGCCAGCAGCTTGGGGGGAGCGTACAATGAGCAGTTCTTC. Translating it yields CASSLGGAYNEQFF.

This clone has only a few counts. The genes are TRBV7-9 and TRBJ2-1; 8 positions agree with TRBD1. Germline loops: CDR1 SEHNR, CDR2 FQNEAQ (reference sequence). There are 14 residues in the CDR3. Trimming removed 7 bases from V and 4 bases from J; junction bases left unmatched: 6. CDR3 amino acids: CASNQGADYNEQFF. CDR3 sequence (DNA): TGTGCCAGCAACCAGGGGGCGGATTACAATGAGCAGTTCTTC.

This chain connects TRBV5-5 to TRBJ1-2; TRBD1 matches at 9 bases. This CDR3 contains 15 residues. Per the germline V gene, CDR1 is SGHKS and CDR2 is YYEKEE (reference sequence). V shed 6 bases and J 5 bases; nucleotides not matched to a gene: 11. The CDR3 DNA reads as TGTGCCAGCATCAACTTCGCGGGACAGGGATATGGCTACACCTTC. It yields the protein CASINFAGQGYGYTF.

This chain links TRBV19 with TRBJ2-3, with D possibly TRBD2 on 5 matching bases. The CDR3 runs to 15 residues. From germline, CDR1 is LNHDA and CDR2 SQIVND (reference sequence). Trimming removed 5 bases from V and 2 bases from J, with 14 bases in between. The CDR3 loop is CASSGSNVFTDTQYF. DNA of the CDR3: TGTGCCAGTAGTGGGAGTAACGTGTTCACAGATACGCAGTATTTT.

The chain carries TRBV5-1 and TRBJ2-7; 8 nucleotides agree with TRBD2. Trimming at V came to 0 bases and at J to 6 bases, leaving 8 bases not matched to a gene. Germline V gene sequence: CDR1 SGHRS, CDR2 YFSETQ. The CDR3 spans 15 residues. The CDR3 protein is CASSLAGGIRVEQYF. CDR3 nucleotide sequence: TGCGCCAGCAGCTTGGCGGGAGGGATAAGGGTCGAGCAGTACTTC.

This chain uses TRBV27 with TRBJ1-2; D may be TRBD1 (5 bases). The CDR3 runs 16 residues. V was cut by 6 bases and J by 6 bases, with 23 bases left in between. Germline CDR1 and CDR2: MNHEY and SMNVEV (reference sequence). CDR3 protein: CASSPMGQTLINGYTF. As DNA, the CDR3 is TGTGCCAGCAGCCCAATGGGGCAGACGCTTATAAATGGCTACACCTTC.

The J gene is TRBJ2-1, the V gene TRBV19, with 8 nucleotides matching TRBD1. Trimming at V came to 5 bases and at J to 8 bases, leaving 14 bases not matched to a gene. CDR3 length: 16 residues. The germline CDR1 and CDR2 sequences are LNHDA and SQIVND (reference sequence). This chain's CDR3 is CASSLPPGQGVDEQFF. As DNA, the CDR3 is TGTGCCAGTAGTCTTCCCCCCGGACAGGGAGTCGATGAGCAGTTCTTC.

The rearrangement uses TRBV12-3 or TRBV12-4 and TRBJ1-1, with D unclear. This CDR3 region has 13 residues. With 6 bases removed from V and 3 bases from J, the gap between germline ends came to 11 bases. The CDR3 coding sequence is TGTGCCAGCAGCCCGCTATCCCACACTGAAGCTTTCTTT. Translated: CASSPLSHTEAFF.